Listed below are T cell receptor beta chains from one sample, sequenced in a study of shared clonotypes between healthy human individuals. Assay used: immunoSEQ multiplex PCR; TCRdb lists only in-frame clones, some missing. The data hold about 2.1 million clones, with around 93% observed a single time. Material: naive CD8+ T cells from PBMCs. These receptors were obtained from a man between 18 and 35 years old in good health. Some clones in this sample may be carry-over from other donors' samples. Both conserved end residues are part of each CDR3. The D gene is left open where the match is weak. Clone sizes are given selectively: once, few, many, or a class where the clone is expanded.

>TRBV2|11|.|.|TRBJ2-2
TGTGCCAGCAGTGAATCCGGGGAGCTGTTTTTT
CASSESGELFF
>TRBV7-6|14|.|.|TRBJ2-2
TGTGCCAGCAGCACGTACAGGGTTCCCGGGGAGCTGTTTTTT
CASSTYRVPGELFF
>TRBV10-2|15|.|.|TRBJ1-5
TGCGCCAGCAGGGGGGGACGGCTCAGCAATCAGCCCCAGCATTTT
CASRGGRLSNQPQHF
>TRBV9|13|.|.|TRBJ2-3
TGTGCCAGCAGCGTGGAGGGTACAGATACGCAGTATTTT
CASSVEGTDTQYF
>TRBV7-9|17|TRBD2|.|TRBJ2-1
TGTGCCAGCAGCTCACGGGTTGGGACTACCTCCTACAATGAGCAGTTCTTC
CASSSRVGTTSYNEQFF
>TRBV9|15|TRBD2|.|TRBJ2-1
TGTGCCAGCAGCGTAGAGGCGGGAGAATACAATGAGCAGTTCTTC
CASSVEAGEYNEQFF
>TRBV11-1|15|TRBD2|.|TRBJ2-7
TGTGCCAGCAGCCTTAGGGCGGGGGGCTCCTACGAGCAGTACTTC
CASSLRAGGSYEQYF
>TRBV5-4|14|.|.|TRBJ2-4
TGTGCCAGCAGCCCCTCTCAGGCCAAAAACATTCAGTACTTC
CASSPSQAKNIQYF
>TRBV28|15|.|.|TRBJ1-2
TGTGCCAGCAGTCCTCCTAATGGGGGCTACTATGGCTACACCTTC
CASSPPNGGYYGYTF
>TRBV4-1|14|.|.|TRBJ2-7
TGCGCCAGCAGCCAAGATGTGGGGGGCTACGAGCAGTACTTC
CASSQDVGGYEQYF
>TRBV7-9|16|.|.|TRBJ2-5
TGTGCCAGCAGCTTAGTTTTAGGGGTCATTCCGGAGACCCAGTACTTC
CASSLVLGVIPETQYF
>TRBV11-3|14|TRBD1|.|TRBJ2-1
TGTGCCAGCAGCTTAACTCCAGGGGGCTTTGAGCAGTTCTTC
CASSLTPGGFEQFF
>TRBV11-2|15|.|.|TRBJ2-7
TGTGCCAGCAGCTTATATTACGGGGGCGTAAACGAGCAGTACTTC
CASSLYYGGVNEQYF
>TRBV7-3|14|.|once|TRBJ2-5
TGTGCCAGCAGCTTAGTGCTCAGGGCGGAGACCCAGTACTTC
CASSLVLRAETQYF
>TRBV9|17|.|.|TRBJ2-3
TGTGCCAGCAGCGCGCCCCTCTCGGAGCGGGCCACAGATACGCAGTATTTT
CASSAPLSERATDTQYF
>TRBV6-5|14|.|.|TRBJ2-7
TGTGCCAGCAGTTACTCGGAGCGGCCGTACGAGCAGTACTTC
CASSYSERPYEQYF
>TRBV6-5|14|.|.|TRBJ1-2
TGTGCCAGCAGTTACGGTCCCCTTAACTATGGCTACACCTTC
CASSYGPLNYGYTF
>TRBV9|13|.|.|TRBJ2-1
TGTGCCAGCAGCGTAGGGACGTCCCATGAGCAGTTCTTC
CASSVGTSHEQFF
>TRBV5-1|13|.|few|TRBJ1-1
TGCGCCAGCAGCTTGGGCGGTATCACTGAAGCTTTCTTT
CASSLGGITEAFF
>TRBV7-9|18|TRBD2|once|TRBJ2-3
TGTGCCAGCAGCTCCCTAAGGACTAGCGGGAGAGTTGAAGATACGCAGTATTTT
CASSSLRTSGRVEDTQYF
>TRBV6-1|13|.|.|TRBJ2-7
TGTGCCAGCAGGACACGGCCGGCCTACGAGCAGTACTTC
CASRTRPAYEQYF
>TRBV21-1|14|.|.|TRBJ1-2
TGTGCCAGCAGCGGAGAGGGAACAGTTTCGGGCTACACCTTC
CASSGEGTVSGYTF
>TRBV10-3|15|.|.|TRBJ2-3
TGTGCCATCAGTGAGCCGTACAGTAGCACAGATACGCAGTATTTT
CAISEPYSSTDTQYF
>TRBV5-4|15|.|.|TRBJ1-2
TGTGCCAGCAGCTTGGTGGGGTTATGGAGCTATGGCTACACCTTC
CASSLVGLWSYGYTF
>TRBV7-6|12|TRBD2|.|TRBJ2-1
TGTGCCAGCCAAACGGGAGGGGGTGAGCAGTTCTTC
CASQTGGGEQFF
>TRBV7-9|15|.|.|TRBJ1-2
TGTGCCAGCAGCTCCAACGGTATGCTGAGAGGTGGCTACACCTTC
CASSSNGMLRGGYTF
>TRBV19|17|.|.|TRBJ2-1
TGTGCCAGTAGTATAGATTTAGGTACCCGCTCCTACAATGAGCAGTTCTTC
CASSIDLGTRSYNEQFF
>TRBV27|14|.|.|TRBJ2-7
TGTGCCAGCAGTTCCGGGACGAGAGCCTACGAGCAGTACTTC
CASSSGTRAYEQYF
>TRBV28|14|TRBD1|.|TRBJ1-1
TGTGCCAGCAGCCCCGGACAGGCCAACACTGAAGCTTTCTTT
CASSPGQANTEAFF